The clone carrying this T cell receptor (beta chain) showed up just a few times. This sample is part of a study of T cells in Graves' hyperthyroidism and ophthalmopathy. TCR beta CDR3 sequences were amplified from RNA transcripts. HTBI primers drove first-round RT-PCR of the TCR CDR3. In TCRdb, the multiplex PCR reads were re-called with MiXCR into one record per CDR3 protein. The table has fewer than 750,000 distinct CDR3 sequences, about half seen once. The patients, who ranged from 18 to 65 in age, presented with newly diagnosed hyperthyroidism lasting under 2 months. Uncontrolled infection, other autoimmune disease, pregnancy or lactation disqualified patients from enrolment. The V end was cut by 0 bases, the J end by 5 bases, with 14 bases between. This CDR3 is built from 15 residues. Germline V CDR1 and CDR2: SGDLS, YYNGEE.

Sequenced: peripheral blood or thyroid tissue (not recorded which). This receptor was identified in a young woman with Graves' hyperthyroidism. V gene TRBV9 combines with J gene TRBJ1-1; no clear D gene. The CDR3: CASSVAMARETEAFF. CDR3 in DNA: TGTGCCAGCAGCGTAGCTATGGCGAGGGAGACTGAAGCTTTCTTT.